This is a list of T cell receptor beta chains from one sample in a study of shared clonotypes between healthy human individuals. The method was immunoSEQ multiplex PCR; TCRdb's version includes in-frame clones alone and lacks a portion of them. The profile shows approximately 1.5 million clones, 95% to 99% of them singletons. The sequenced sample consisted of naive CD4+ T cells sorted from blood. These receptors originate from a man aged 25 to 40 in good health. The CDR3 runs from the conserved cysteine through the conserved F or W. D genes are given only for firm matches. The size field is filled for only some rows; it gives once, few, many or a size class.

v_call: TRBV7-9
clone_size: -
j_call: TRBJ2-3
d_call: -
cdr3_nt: TGTGCCAGCAGCAAAACAGGGTCCGTGGGCACAGATACGCAGTATTTT
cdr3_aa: CASSKTGSVGTDTQYF

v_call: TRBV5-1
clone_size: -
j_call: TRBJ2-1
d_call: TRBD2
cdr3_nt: TGCGCCAGCAGCCGTCAGACTAGCGGGATATACAATGAGCAGTTCTTC
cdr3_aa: CASSRQTSGIYNEQFF

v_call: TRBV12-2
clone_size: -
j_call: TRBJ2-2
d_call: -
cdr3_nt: TGTGCAAGTCGCCCGGGACAAGGTACCGGGGAGCTGTTTTTT
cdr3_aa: CASRPGQGTGELFF

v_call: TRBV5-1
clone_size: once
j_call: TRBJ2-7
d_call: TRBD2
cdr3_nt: TGCGCCAGCAGCGACCCGGGACTAGCGAACGAGCAGTACTTC
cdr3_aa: CASSDPGLANEQYF

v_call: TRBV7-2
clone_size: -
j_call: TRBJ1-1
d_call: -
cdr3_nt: TGTGCCAGCAGCCAGGCCCTACTAGGAGCTTTCTTT
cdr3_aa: CASSQALLGAFF

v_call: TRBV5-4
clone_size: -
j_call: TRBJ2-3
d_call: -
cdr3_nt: TGTGCCAGCAGTTCCCGCCTAGGGGGGAGCGTAGATACGCAGTATTTT
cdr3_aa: CASSSRLGGSVDTQYF

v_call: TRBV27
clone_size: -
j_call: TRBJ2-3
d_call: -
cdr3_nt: TGTGCCAGCAGTTTGAAGTTTCTCACAGATACGCAGTATTTT
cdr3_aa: CASSLKFLTDTQYF

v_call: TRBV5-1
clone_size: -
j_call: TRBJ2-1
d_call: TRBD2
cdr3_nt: TGCGCCAGCAGCTCGGGACTAGCGGAGGCAGCCTACAATGAGCAGTTCTTC
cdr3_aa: CASSSGLAEAAYNEQFF

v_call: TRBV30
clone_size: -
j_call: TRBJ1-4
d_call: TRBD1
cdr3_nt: TGTGCCTGGAGTGTAGGCACAGGGGGGGAAAAACTGTTTTTT
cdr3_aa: CAWSVGTGGEKLFF

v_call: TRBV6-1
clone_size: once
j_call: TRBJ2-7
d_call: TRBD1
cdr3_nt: TGTGCCAGCAGTGGGACAGGGGGTGCCTACGAGCAGTACTTC
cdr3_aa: CASSGTGGAYEQYF

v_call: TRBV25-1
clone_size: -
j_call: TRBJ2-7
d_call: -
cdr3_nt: TGTGCCAGCAGTCAAGGGGGGGGTTACGAGCAGTACTTC
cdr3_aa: CASSQGGGYEQYF

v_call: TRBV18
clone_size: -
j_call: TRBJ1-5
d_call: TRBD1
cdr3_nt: TGTGCCAGCTCGCAGGGGGATCAGCCCCAGCATTTT
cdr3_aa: CASSQGDQPQHF